This TCR beta chain emerged from a study of cytomegalovirus exposure and HLA in healthy donors. Worth noting for this clone: The target antigen is unknown.

A multiplex PCR was run with 60 Vbeta primers and 13 Jbeta primers. Here immunoSEQ multiplex PCR was the method, and the copy in TCRdb shows in-frame clones only, minus some. Altogether over 100,000 clones are present, roughly 65% being singletons, with the ten largest covering 10%. CDR3 size: 15 residues. The V and J ends lost 3 bases and 6 bases respectively, with 16 bases between them. Germline CDR1 and CDR2: MNHEY and SVGAGI. The donors gave bone marrow, and they were healthy. Study-level results: With later analysis, a missense DCLRE1C variant became linked to TCR beta V- and J-gene trimming. Later analysis showed most CMV-associated TCR beta chains appearing HLA-restricted. The HLA-A and HLA-B alleles of most subjects were reportedly predicted accurately from TCR beta sequences.

Sequencing was done on a sample of PBMCs. The rearrangement links TRBV6-5 to TRBJ2-3; D uncertain. This sequence was found in a man aged 35-49 years in good health and CMV-seropositive. CDR3 DNA sequence: TGTGCCAGCAGTTATAGTGACTTTAGAGCCGATACGCAGTATTTT. Translation: CASSYSDFRADTQYF.